This T cell receptor beta chain was recorded in a study of CD8+ T cells in alopecia areata. Study background: Each of the treated patients was given oral tofacitinib, 5 to 10 mg twice daily, for moderate-to-severe alopecia areata. Points from the study as a whole: The presence of one nonresponder keeps the tie between baseline CD8+ expansion and response uncertain.

This sample's treatment: oral pan-JAK inhibitor, 5-10 mg twice daily. This clone showed up just a few times. Its cognate antigen is unknown. Sequence at one end of the junction differs from germline and may be a read error. The CDR3 runs 16 residues. The germline V gene has CDR1 SGHVS and CDR2 FNYEAQ. After isolation, RNA underwent reverse transcription to generate cDNA as the sequencing template. Profiling relied on immunoSEQ multiplex PCR, and the TCRdb table lists in-frame clones only, not all of them. There are approximately 220,000 clones in the sample; roughly two fifths occur only once, and about 0.48% lies in the top ten.

The sample in question was CD4+ T cells sorted from blood, obtained around week 31, from a patient treated with tofacitinib. The chain recombines TRBV7-6 with TRBJ2-1, with 10 bases that match TRBD2. The sequence was obtained from a human donor with alopecia areata. CDR3 residues: CASSIAGGAGYNEQFF. CDR3 nucleotide sequence: TGTGCCAGCAGCATAGCGGGAGGAGCGGGTTACAATGAGCAGTTCTTC. The whole variable domain, remainder taken from reference TRBV7-6 and TRBJ2-1, is GAGVSQSPRYKVTKRGQDVALRCDPISGHVSLYWYRQALGQGPEFLTYFNYEAQQDKSGLPNDRFSAERPEGSISTLTIQRTEQRDSAMYRCASSIAGGAGYNEQFFGPGTRLTVL.